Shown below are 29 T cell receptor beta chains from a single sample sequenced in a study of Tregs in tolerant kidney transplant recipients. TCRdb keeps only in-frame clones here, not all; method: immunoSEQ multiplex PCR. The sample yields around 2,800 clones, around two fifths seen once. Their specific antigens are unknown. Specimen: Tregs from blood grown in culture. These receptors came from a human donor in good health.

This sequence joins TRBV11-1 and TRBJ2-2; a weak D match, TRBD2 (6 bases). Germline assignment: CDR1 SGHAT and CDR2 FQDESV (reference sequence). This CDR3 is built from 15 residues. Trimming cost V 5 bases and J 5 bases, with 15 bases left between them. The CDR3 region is CASSPSGVLTGELFF. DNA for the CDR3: TGTGCCAGCAGCCCTTCGGGGGTCTTAACCGGGGAGCTGTTTTTT.

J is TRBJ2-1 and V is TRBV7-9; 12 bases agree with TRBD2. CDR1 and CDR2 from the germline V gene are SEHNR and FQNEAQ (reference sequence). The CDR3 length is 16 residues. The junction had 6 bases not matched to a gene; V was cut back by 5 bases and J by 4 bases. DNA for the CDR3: TGTGCCAGCAGCCTCCGACTAGCGGGAGTGTACAATGAGCAGTTCTTC. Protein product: CASSLRLAGVYNEQFF.

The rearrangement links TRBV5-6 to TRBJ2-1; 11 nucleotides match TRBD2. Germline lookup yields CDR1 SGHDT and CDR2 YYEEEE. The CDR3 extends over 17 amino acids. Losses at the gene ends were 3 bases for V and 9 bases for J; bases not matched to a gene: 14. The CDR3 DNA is TGTGCCAGCAGCTCCCTACTCCGTAGCGGGAGGGCCCCTGAGCAGTTCTTC. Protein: CASSSLLRSGRAPEQFF.

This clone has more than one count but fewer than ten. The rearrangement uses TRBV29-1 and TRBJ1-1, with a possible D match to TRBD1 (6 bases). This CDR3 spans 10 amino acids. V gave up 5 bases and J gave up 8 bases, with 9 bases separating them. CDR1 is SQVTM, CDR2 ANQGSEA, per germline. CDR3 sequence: CSVRGREAFF. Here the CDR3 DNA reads TGCAGCGTTCGGGGGCGGGAAGCTTTCTTT. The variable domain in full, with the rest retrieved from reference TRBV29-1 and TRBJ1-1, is SAVISQKPSRDICQRGTSLTIQCQVDSQVTMMFWYRQQPGQSLTLIATANQGSEATYESGFVIDKFPISRPNLTFSTLTVSNMSPEDSSIYLCSVRGREAFFGQGTRLTVV.

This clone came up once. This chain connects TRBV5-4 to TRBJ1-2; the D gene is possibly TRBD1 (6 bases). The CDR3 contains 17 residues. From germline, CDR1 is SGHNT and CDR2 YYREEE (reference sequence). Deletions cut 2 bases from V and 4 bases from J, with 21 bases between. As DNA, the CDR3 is TGTGCCAGCAGCTTTTTTGGCGACAGGTTGAGGGTCTATGGCTACACCTTC. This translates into CASSFFGDRLRVYGYTF.

This CDR3 is CASRPGTSNNEQFF. The CDR3 DNA sequence: TGTGCCAGCAGACCCGGGACTAGTAACAATGAGCAGTTCTTC. The rearrangement uses TRBV4-2 and TRBJ2-1, with TRBD2 identical over 8 bases. V lost 6 bases and J lost 5; bases outside the gene matches: 6. The CDR3 is made up of 14 amino acids. Germline values: CDR1 LGHNA, CDR2 YNFKEQ.

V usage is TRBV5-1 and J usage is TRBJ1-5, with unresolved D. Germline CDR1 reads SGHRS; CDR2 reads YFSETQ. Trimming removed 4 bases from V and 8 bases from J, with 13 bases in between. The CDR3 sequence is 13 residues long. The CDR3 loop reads CASSGDGSKPQHF. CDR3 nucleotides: TGCGCCAGCAGCGGTGACGGGTCTAAGCCCCAGCATTTT.

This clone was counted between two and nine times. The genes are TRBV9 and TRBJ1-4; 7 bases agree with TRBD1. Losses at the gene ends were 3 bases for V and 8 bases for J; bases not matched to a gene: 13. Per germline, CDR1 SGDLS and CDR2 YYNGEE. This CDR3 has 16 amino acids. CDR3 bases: TGTGCCAGCAGCGCTACAGGGGTGACGGGCAGGGAAAAACTGTTTTTT. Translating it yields CASSATGVTGREKLFF. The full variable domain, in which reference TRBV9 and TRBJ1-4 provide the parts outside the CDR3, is DSGVTQTPKHLITATGQRVTLRCSPRSGDLSVYWYQQSLDQGLQFLIQYYNGEERAKGNILERFSAQQFPDLHSELNLSSLELGDSALYFCASSATGVTGREKLFFGSGTQLSVL.

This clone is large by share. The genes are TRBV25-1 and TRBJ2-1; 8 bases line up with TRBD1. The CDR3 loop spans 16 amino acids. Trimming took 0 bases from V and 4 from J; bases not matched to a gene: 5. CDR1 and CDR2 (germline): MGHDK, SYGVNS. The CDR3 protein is CASSEYLTGDYNEQFF. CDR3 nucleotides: TGTGCCAGCAGTGAATATCTGACAGGGGATTACAATGAGCAGTTCTTC.

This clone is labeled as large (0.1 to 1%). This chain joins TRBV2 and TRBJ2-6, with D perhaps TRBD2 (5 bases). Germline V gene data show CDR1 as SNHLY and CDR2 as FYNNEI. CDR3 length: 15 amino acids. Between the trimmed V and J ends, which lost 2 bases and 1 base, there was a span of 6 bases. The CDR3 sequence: CASSERGSGANVLTF. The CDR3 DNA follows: TGTGCCAGCAGTGAACGGGGATCTGGGGCCAACGTCCTGACTTTC.

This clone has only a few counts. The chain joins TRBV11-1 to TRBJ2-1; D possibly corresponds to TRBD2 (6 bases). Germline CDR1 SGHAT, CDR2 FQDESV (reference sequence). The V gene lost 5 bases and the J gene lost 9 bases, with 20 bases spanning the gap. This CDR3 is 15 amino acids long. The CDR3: CASSRDPMARGEQFF. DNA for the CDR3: TGTGCCAGCAGCCGGGACCCGATGGCGCGGGGTGAGCAGTTCTTC.

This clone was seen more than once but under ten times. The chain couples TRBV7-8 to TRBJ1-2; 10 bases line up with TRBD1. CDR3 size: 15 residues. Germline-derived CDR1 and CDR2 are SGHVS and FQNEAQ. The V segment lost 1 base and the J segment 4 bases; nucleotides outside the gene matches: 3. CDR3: CASSLEGQGLYGYTF. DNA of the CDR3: TGTGCCAGCAGCTTAGAGGGACAGGGGCTCTATGGCTACACCTTC.

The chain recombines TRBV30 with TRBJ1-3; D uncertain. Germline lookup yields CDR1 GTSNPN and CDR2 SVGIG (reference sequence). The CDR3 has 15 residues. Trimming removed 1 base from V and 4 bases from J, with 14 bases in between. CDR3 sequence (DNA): TGTGCCTGGAGTGGCTTCAGTCCCCCAGGAAACACCATATATTTT. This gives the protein CAWSGFSPPGNTIYF.

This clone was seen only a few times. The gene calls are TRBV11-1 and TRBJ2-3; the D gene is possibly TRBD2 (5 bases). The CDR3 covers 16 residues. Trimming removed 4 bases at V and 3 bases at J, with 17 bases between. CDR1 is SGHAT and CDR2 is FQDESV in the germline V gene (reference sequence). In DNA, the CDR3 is TGTGCCAGCAGCTCCGGACCCGAGCGGCTGACAGATACGCAGTATTTT. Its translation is CASSSGPERLTDTQYF.

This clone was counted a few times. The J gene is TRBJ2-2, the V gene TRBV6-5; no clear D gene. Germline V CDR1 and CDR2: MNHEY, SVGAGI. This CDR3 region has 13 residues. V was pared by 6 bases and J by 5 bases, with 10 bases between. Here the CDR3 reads CASSPLHTGELFF. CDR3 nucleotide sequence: TGTGCCAGCAGCCCCCTCCATACCGGGGAGCTGTTTTTT.

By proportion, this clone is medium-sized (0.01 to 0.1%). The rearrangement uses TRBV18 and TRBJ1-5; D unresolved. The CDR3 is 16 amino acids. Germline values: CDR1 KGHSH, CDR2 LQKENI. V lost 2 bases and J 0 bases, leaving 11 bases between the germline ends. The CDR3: CASSPRHANSNQPQHF. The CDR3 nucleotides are TGTGCCAGCTCACCAAGGCACGCCAATAGCAATCAGCCCCAGCATTTT.

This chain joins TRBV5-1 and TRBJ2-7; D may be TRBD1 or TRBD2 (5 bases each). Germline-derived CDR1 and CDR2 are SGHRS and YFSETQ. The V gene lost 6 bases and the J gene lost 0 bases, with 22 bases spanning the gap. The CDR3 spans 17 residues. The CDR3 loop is CASTPAHGGLSSYEQYF. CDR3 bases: TGCGCCAGCACCCCCGCTCATGGGGGTTTGAGCTCCTACGAGCAGTACTTC.

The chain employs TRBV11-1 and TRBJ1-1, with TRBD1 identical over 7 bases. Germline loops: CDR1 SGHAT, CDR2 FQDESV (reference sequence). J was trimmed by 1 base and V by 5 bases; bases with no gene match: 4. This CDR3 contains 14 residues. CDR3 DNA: TGTGCCAGCAGCACCAGGGGGGCGAACACTGAAGCTTTCTTT. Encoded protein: CASSTRGANTEAFF.

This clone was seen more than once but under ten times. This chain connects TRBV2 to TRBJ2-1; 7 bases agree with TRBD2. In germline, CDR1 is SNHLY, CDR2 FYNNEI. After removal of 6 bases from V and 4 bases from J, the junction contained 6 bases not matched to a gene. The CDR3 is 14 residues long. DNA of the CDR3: TGTGCCAGCAGAGAGACTAGCCCTTACAATGAGCAGTTCTTC. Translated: CASRETSPYNEQFF.

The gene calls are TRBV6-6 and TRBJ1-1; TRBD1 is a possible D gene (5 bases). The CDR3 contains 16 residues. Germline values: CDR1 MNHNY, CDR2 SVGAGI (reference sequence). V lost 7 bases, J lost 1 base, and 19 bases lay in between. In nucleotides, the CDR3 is TGTGCCAGCACCACACTGGGACGGGTTTGGAACACTGAAGCTTTCTTT. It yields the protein CASTTLGRVWNTEAFF.

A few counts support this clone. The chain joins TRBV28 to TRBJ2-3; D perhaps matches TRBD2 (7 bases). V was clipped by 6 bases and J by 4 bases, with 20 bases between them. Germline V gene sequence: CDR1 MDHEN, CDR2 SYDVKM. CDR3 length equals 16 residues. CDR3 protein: CASSPGGYPLADTQYF. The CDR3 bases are TGTGCCAGCAGCCCGGGGGGCTATCCCCTCGCAGATACGCAGTATTTT.

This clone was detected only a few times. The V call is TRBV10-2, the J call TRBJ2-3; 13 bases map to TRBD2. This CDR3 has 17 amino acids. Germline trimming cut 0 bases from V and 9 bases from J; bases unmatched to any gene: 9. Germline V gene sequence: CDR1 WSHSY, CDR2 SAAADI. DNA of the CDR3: TGCGCCAGCAGTGAGTCCCCGGGACTAGCGGGATTGGAGACGCAGTATTTT. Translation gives CASSESPGLAGLETQYF.

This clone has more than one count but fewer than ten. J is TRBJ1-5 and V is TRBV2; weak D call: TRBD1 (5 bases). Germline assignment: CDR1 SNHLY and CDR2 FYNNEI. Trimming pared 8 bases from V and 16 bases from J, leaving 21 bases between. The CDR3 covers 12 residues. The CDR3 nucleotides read TGTGCCAGCGGCTCCGCCCGGGACTCCGTCCATTTT. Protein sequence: CASGSARDSVHF.

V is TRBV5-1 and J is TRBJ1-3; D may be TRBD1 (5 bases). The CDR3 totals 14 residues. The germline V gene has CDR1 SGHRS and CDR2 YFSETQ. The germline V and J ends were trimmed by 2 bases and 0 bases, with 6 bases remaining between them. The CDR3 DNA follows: TGCGCCAGCAGCTTCGACAGCTCTGGAAACACCATATATTTT. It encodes CASSFDSSGNTIYF.

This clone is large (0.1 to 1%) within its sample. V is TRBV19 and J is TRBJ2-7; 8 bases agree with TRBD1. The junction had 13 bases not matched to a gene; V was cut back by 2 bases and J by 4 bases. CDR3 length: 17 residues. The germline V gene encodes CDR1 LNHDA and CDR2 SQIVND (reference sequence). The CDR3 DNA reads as TGTGCCAGTAGTATACAGGGGGCGCGAGGGCCTGGGTACGAGCAGTACTTC. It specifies CASSIQGARGPGYEQYF.

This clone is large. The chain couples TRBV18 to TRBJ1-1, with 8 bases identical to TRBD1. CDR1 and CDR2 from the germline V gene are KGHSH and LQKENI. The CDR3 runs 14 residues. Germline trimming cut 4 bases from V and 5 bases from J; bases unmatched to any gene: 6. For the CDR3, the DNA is TGTGCCAGCTCACTGGGACAGGTTGTGACTGAAGCTTTCTTT. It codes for CASSLGQVVTEAFF.

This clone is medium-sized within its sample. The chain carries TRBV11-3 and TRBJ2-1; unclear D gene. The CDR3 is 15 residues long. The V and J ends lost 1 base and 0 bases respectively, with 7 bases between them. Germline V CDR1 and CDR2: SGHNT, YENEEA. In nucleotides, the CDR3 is TGTGCCAGCAGCTTAGTGTATAGCTCCTACAATGAGCAGTTCTTC. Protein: CASSLVYSSYNEQFF. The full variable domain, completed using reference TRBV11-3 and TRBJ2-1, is EAGVVQSPRYKIIEKKQPVAFWCNPISGHNTLYWYLQNLGQGPELLIRYENEEAVDDSQLPKDRFSAERLKGVDSTLKIQPAELGDSAVYLCASSLVYSSYNEQFFGPGTRLTVL.

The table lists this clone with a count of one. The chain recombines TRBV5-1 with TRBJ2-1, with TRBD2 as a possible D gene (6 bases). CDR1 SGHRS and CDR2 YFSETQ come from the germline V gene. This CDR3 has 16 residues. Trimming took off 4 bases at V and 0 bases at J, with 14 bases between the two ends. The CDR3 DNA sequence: TGCGCCAGCAGCACTGGAGGGATCCTCTCCTACAATGAGCAGTTCTTC. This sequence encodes CASSTGGILSYNEQFF.

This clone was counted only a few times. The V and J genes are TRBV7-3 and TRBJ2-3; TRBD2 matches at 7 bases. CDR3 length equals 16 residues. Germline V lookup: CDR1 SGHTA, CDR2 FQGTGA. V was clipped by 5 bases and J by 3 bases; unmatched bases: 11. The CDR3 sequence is CASSDRRGSGTDTQYF. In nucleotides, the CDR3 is TGTGCCAGCAGCGACCGGCGGGGGTCTGGGACAGATACGCAGTATTTT.